Listed below are T cell receptor beta chains from one sample, sequenced in a study of blood T cells in healthy people across ages. TCRdb passed the 5' RACE reads through MiXCR, listing each CDR3 protein once. Of 700,000 to 800,000 distinct CDR3 sequences in the sample, approximately 43% were seen once. The sample taken for sequencing was blood. The receptors shown here come from a woman aged 60-75 years in good health. Each CDR3 is given with its conserved first and last residue. The D gene is left open where the match is weak. Where a row states a size, it is once, few, many or the class of an expanded clone; other rows omit it.

CDR3 protein: CASSPATSGSYNEQFF
CDR3 DNA: TGCGCCAGCAGCCCGGCGACTAGCGGCTCCTACAATGAGCAGTTCTTC
V gene: TRBV5-1
J gene: TRBJ2-1
clone size: -
D gene: TRBD2

CDR3 protein: CSVDSEGRGKLFF
CDR3 DNA: TGCAGCGTTGACTCCGAAGGGAGGGGAAAACTGTTTTTT
V gene: TRBV29-1
J gene: TRBJ1-4
clone size: -
D gene: -

CDR3 protein: CSARDLGGGHPDTQYF
CDR3 DNA: TGCAGTGCTAGAGATTTGGGGGGGGGGCACCCAGATACGCAGTATTTT
V gene: TRBV20-1
J gene: TRBJ2-3
clone size: many
D gene: -

CDR3 protein: CVSSPGQEVRDTQYF
CDR3 DNA: TGTGTCAGCAGTCCGGGACAGGAAGTAAGGGATACGCAGTATTTT
V gene: TRBV28
J gene: TRBJ2-3
clone size: few
D gene: TRBD1

CDR3 protein: CSARWASGRVPDTQYF
CDR3 DNA: TGCAGTGCTAGATGGGCTAGCGGGAGAGTCCCAGATACGCAGTATTTT
V gene: TRBV20-1
J gene: TRBJ2-3
clone size: -
D gene: TRBD2

CDR3 protein: CATSRVGGSYTDTQYF
CDR3 DNA: TGTGCCACCAGTAGAGTTGGGGGGTCATACACAGATACGCAGTATTTT
V gene: TRBV15
J gene: TRBJ2-3
clone size: -
D gene: -

CDR3 protein: CASSPHAVYNEQFF
CDR3 DNA: TGTGCCAGCAGCCCCCATGCGGTATACAATGAGCAGTTCTTC
V gene: TRBV7-3
J gene: TRBJ2-1
clone size: -
D gene: -

CDR3 protein: CASSSGAGSLETQYF
CDR3 DNA: TGTGCCAGCAGCTCGGGTGCGGGATCCTTGGAGACCCAGTACTTC
V gene: TRBV7-2
J gene: TRBJ2-5
clone size: few
D gene: -

CDR3 protein: CAGSLRDSLYF
CDR3 DNA: TGTGCCGGCAGCCTTCGGGACAGCCTGTACTTC
V gene: TRBV6-2/TRBV6-3
J gene: TRBJ2-4
clone size: once
D gene: TRBD1

CDR3 protein: CASGVRQGPDNEQFF
CDR3 DNA: TGCGCCAGCGGGGTCCGACAGGGGCCCGACAATGAGCAGTTCTTC
V gene: TRBV5-1
J gene: TRBJ2-1
clone size: -
D gene: TRBD1

CDR3 protein: CASSPGEALSYEQYF
CDR3 DNA: TGTGCCAGCAGCCCCGGGGAGGCACTCTCCTACGAGCAGTACTTC
V gene: TRBV3-1
J gene: TRBJ2-7
clone size: few
D gene: -

CDR3 protein: CASSSGDVQETQYF
CDR3 DNA: TGTGCCAGCAGTTCAGGAGACGTACAAGAGACCCAGTACTTC
V gene: TRBV12-3/TRBV12-4
J gene: TRBJ2-5
clone size: -
D gene: -

CDR3 protein: CASSQDAAAESYEQYF
CDR3 DNA: TGTGCCAGCAGCCAAGACGCAGCGGCTGAATCCTACGAGCAGTACTTC
V gene: TRBV4-2
J gene: TRBJ2-7
clone size: many
D gene: -

CDR3 protein: CASTGGNFGYTF
CDR3 DNA: TGTGCCAGTACAGGGGGCAATTTTGGCTACACCTTC
V gene: TRBV6-5
J gene: TRBJ1-2
clone size: few
D gene: TRBD1

CDR3 protein: CASNMVGYEQYF
CDR3 DNA: TGTGCCAGCAATATGGTCGGCTACGAGCAGTACTTC
V gene: TRBV2
J gene: TRBJ2-7
clone size: -
D gene: -

CDR3 protein: CASQLYGRQDEQFF
CDR3 DNA: TGCGCCAGCCAACTGTACGGGAGGCAAGATGAGCAGTTCTTC
V gene: TRBV4-3
J gene: TRBJ2-1
clone size: few
D gene: TRBD2

CDR3 protein: CASTRTGGTEAFF
CDR3 DNA: TGTGCCAGCACCCGCACAGGGGGGACTGAAGCTTTCTTT
V gene: TRBV6-2/TRBV6-3
J gene: TRBJ1-1
clone size: -
D gene: TRBD1

CDR3 protein: CASSSGSWGTEAFF
CDR3 DNA: TGTGCCAGCAGTTCCGGGTCCTGGGGGACTGAAGCTTTCTTT
V gene: TRBV7-3
J gene: TRBJ1-1
clone size: -
D gene: -

CDR3 protein: CASNRRINQPQHF
CDR3 DNA: TGTGCCAGCAACCGGCGGATCAATCAGCCCCAGCATTTT
V gene: TRBV2
J gene: TRBJ1-5
clone size: few
D gene: -